These T cell receptor beta chains were read from a single sample in a study of blood T cell repertoires in COVID-19. Assay used: immunoSEQ multiplex PCR; TCRdb lists only in-frame clones, some missing. Here the sample spans roughly 160,000 clones, about 85% being singletons. The source material was peripheral blood. The receptors stem from a man aged 60 to 69 with acute or convalescent COVID-19. Each CDR3 is given with its conserved first and last residue. D genes are given only for firm matches. Rows give clone size only sometimes, using once, few, many, or a class for an expanded clone.

CDR3: CASSGGTSGINEQFF
DNA: TGCGCCAGCAGCGGAGGGACTAGCGGGATTAATGAGCAGTTCTTC
J: TRBJ2-1
V: TRBV23-1
size: .
D: TRBD2

CDR3: CASSPRDVDEQFF
DNA: TGTGCCAGCTCACCGCGGGACGTCGATGAGCAGTTCTTC
J: TRBJ2-1
V: TRBV18
size: .
D: .

CDR3: CASRDGQVPGVFF
DNA: TGTGCCAGCAGGGATGGACAGGTGCCCGGGGTGTTCTTT
J: TRBJ1-1
V: TRBV5-4
size: .
D: TRBD1

CDR3: CASSCGQGACGYTF
DNA: TGTGCCAGCAGTTGTGGACAGGGGGCGTGTGGCTACACCTTC
J: TRBJ1-2
V: TRBV27
size: .
D: TRBD1

CDR3: CASSPATSSYEQYF
DNA: TGTGCCAGCAGCCCTGCGACAAGCTCCTACGAGCAGTACTTC
J: TRBJ2-7
V: TRBV4-2
size: few
D: .

CDR3: CASKQGTGNTIYF
DNA: TGTGCCAGTAAACAGGGAACTGGAAACACCATATATTTT
J: TRBJ1-3
V: TRBV7-9
size: .
D: .

CDR3: CASRPCGRGEPDTEAFF
DNA: TGCGCCAGCAGACCCTGTGGCAGGGGCGAACCGGACACTGAAGCTTTCTTT
J: TRBJ1-1
V: TRBV23-1
size: .
D: .

CDR3: CASSVETGISPLHF
DNA: TGTGCCAGCAGCGTAGAAACAGGGATTTCACCCCTCCACTTT
J: TRBJ1-6
V: TRBV9
size: .
D: .

CDR3: CAWSHTGGANEKLFF
DNA: TGTGCCTGGAGTCACACAGGGGGGGCTAATGAAAAACTGTTTTTT
J: TRBJ1-4
V: TRBV30
size: .
D: TRBD1

CDR3: CASSLARIAGGQPQHF
DNA: TGTGCCAGCAGCTTAGCGCGTATTGCAGGGGGGCAGCCCCAGCATTTT
J: TRBJ1-5
V: TRBV7-8
size: .
D: TRBD1

CDR3: CASSYSGAYEQYF
DNA: TGTGCCAGCAGTTATAGCGGGGCCTACGAGCAGTACTTC
J: TRBJ2-7
V: TRBV6-2/TRBV6-3
size: .
D: TRBD2

CDR3: CASSQSGQGTRNSPLHF
DNA: TGCGCCAGCAGTCAATCTGGACAGGGGACACGGAATTCACCCCTCCACTTT
J: TRBJ1-6
V: TRBV23-1
size: .
D: TRBD1

CDR3: CASSSEPSGANEKLFF
DNA: TGCGCCAGCAGCTCTGAACCCTCGGGGGCTAATGAAAAACTGTTTTTT
J: TRBJ1-4
V: TRBV5-1
size: .
D: .

CDR3: CASSDVDRVQDTQYF
DNA: TGTGCCAGCAGTGACGTGGACAGGGTACAAGATACGCAGTATTTT
J: TRBJ2-3
V: TRBV2
size: .
D: TRBD1

CDR3: CASSQGFGELFF
DNA: TGTGCCAGCAGTCAGGGGTTCGGGGAGCTGTTTTTT
J: TRBJ2-2
V: TRBV5-5
size: .
D: .

CDR3: CASKAGMRGDTEAFF
DNA: TGTGCCAGCAAAGCGGGAATGCGGGGGGACACTGAAGCTTTCTTT
J: TRBJ1-1
V: TRBV6-4
size: .
D: .

CDR3: CATQGVNTEAFF
DNA: TGTGCCACCCAGGGGGTTAACACTGAAGCTTTCTTT
J: TRBJ1-1
V: TRBV6-5
size: .
D: TRBD1

CDR3: CASSSRFQSGTGELFF
DNA: TGTGCCAGCAGCTCAAGATTTCAGTCGGGCACCGGGGAGCTGTTTTTT
J: TRBJ2-2
V: TRBV5-5
size: .
D: .

CDR3: CASSLGTGVYEQFF
DNA: TGTGCCAGCAGCCTCGGGACAGGGGTTTATGAGCAGTTCTTC
J: TRBJ2-1
V: TRBV13
size: .
D: TRBD1

CDR3: CATGLGAGVPYNEQFF
DNA: TGTGCCACCGGCCTGGGAGCGGGAGTTCCCTACAATGAGCAGTTCTTC
J: TRBJ2-1
V: TRBV24-1
size: .
D: TRBD2

CDR3: CASSLQGGNIQYF
DNA: TGTGCCAGCAGTCTACAGGGGGGAAACATTCAGTACTTC
J: TRBJ2-4
V: TRBV11-3
size: once
D: TRBD1

CDR3: CASCRGGSSYNEQFF
DNA: TGTGCCAGTTGCAGGGGTGGGAGCTCCTACAATGAGCAGTTCTTC
J: TRBJ2-1
V: TRBV19
size: once
D: .

CDR3: CATSDPGQGFQPQHF
DNA: TGTGCCACCAGTGACCCGGGACAGGGATTTCAGCCCCAGCATTTT
J: TRBJ1-5
V: TRBV24-1
size: .
D: TRBD1

CDR3: CASSFYRTSGGTITGELFF
DNA: TGTGCCAGCAGCTTTTACAGGACTAGCGGGGGGACCATCACCGGGGAGCTGTTTTTT
J: TRBJ2-2
V: TRBV11-2
size: .
D: TRBD2

CDR3: CASSTLGQTANYGYTF
DNA: TGTGCCAGTAGTACCCTGGGACAGACGGCTAACTATGGCTACACCTTC
J: TRBJ1-2
V: TRBV19
size: .
D: TRBD1

CDR3: CASSLAGGRADTDTQYF
DNA: TGTGCCAGCAGTTTAGCTGGCGGGAGGGCTGACACAGATACGCAGTATTTT
J: TRBJ2-3
V: TRBV27
size: .
D: TRBD2

CDR3: CASSRSGGYGYTF
DNA: TGTGCCAGCAGCCGTTCAGGGGGGTATGGCTACACCTTC
J: TRBJ1-2
V: TRBV6-5
size: .
D: TRBD1

CDR3: CAWSTPRTSGVYEQYF
DNA: TGTGCCTGGAGTACCCCTAGGACTAGCGGGGTCTACGAGCAGTACTTC
J: TRBJ2-7
V: TRBV30
size: .
D: TRBD2

CDR3: CASSAGGLAKNIQYF
DNA: TGTGCCAGCAGCGCCGGGGGGTTAGCCAAAAACATTCAGTACTTC
J: TRBJ2-4
V: TRBV9
size: .
D: TRBD2

CDR3: CATSGSSSSGANVLTF
DNA: TGTGCCACCAGTGGCTCCTCCAGCTCTGGGGCCAACGTCCTGACTTTC
J: TRBJ2-6
V: TRBV24-1
size: .
D: .

CDR3: CASRNDGADYGYTF
DNA: TGTGCCAGCAGGAACGATGGGGCTGACTATGGCTACACCTTC
J: TRBJ1-2
V: TRBV6-7
size: .
D: .

CDR3: CASSLYQANTEAFF
DNA: TGTGCCAGCAGCTTATATCAGGCGAACACTGAAGCTTTCTTT
J: TRBJ1-1
V: TRBV5-5
size: .
D: .

CDR3: CASSRQHSGANVLTF
DNA: TGTGCCAGCTCACGACAGCACTCTGGGGCCAACGTCCTGACTTTC
J: TRBJ2-6
V: TRBV18
size: .
D: .

CDR3: CASSPNVRGATDTQYF
DNA: TGTGCCAGCTCACCGAACGTGCGGGGGGCAACAGATACGCAGTATTTT
J: TRBJ2-3
V: TRBV18
size: .
D: TRBD2

CDR3: CAWSAGETKNIQYF
DNA: TGTGCCTGGAGTGCGGGGGAGACCAAAAACATTCAGTACTTC
J: TRBJ2-4
V: TRBV30
size: .
D: .

CDR3: CASTQLAGWNTGELFF
DNA: TGTGCCAGTACGCAATTAGCGGGATGGAACACCGGGGAGCTGTTTTTT
J: TRBJ2-2
V: TRBV19
size: .
D: TRBD2

CDR3: CASSPLEQGANYGYTF
DNA: TGTGCCAGCTCACCACTCGAACAGGGGGCGAACTATGGCTACACCTTC
J: TRBJ1-2
V: TRBV18
size: .
D: TRBD1

CDR3: CASSASLGATEAFF
DNA: TGTGCCAGCAGCGCGTCGTTGGGCGCGACTGAAGCTTTCTTT
J: TRBJ1-1
V: TRBV11-2
size: .
D: .

CDR3: CASRGTVTSGELFF
DNA: TGTGCCAGCAGAGGGACAGTAACGAGCGGGGAGCTGTTTTTT
J: TRBJ2-2
V: TRBV7-3
size: .
D: TRBD1

CDR3: CAISETTGGSQPQHF
DNA: TGTGCCATCAGTGAGACCACAGGGGGCTCTCAGCCCCAGCATTTT
J: TRBJ1-5
V: TRBV10-3
size: .
D: TRBD1

CDR3: CASSSIRTGSRNQPQHF
DNA: TGTGCCAGCAGTTCGATCCGAACAGGGAGTCGCAATCAGCCCCAGCATTTT
J: TRBJ1-5
V: TRBV27
size: .
D: .